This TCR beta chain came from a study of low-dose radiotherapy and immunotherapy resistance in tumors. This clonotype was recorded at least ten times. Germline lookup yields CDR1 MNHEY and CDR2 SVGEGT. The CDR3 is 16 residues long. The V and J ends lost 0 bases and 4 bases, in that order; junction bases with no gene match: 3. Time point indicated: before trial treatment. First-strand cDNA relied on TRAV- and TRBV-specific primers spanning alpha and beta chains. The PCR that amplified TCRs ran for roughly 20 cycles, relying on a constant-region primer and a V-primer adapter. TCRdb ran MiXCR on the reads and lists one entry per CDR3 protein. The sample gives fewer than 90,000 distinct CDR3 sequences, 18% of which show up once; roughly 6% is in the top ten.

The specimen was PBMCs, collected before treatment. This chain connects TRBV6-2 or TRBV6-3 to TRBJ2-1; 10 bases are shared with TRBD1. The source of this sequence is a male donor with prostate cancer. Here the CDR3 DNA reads TGTGCCAGCAGTTACTCGAGGGACAGGGGATACAATGAGCAGTTCTTC. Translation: CASSYSRDRGYNEQFF.